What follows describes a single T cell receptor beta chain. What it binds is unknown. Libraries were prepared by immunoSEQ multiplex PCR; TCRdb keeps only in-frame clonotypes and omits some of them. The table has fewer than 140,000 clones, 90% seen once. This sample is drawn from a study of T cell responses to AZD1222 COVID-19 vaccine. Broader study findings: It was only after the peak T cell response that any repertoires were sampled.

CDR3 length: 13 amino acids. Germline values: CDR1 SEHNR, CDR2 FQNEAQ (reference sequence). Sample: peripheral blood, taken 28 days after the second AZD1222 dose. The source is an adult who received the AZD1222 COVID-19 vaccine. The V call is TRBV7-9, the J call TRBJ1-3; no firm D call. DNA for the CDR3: TGTGCGAGAGAAGATCCCTCTGGAAACACCATATATTTT. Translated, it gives CAREDPSGNTIYF.